Listed here are 23 T cell receptor beta chains from one sample, sequenced in a study of CD4 T cells in relation to SARS-CoV-2 and coronaviruses. The antigens of these receptors remain unknown. CD4+ T cells from unexposed donors were obtained before the COVID-19 pandemic (2011-2018). Isolation of CD4+ T cells took place after about 9 days in culture. Repertoires were generated with immunoSEQ multiplex PCR, while TCRdb's copy carries only in-frame clones and drops some. The data contain over 15,000 clones, about four fifths of them seen just once; the ten biggest clones take up approximately 31%. What was sequenced was CD4+ T cells from PBMCs, cultured in vitro. These receptors came from a human donor in good health.

V usage is TRBV5-1 and J usage is TRBJ2-5, with D tentatively TRBD2 (5 bases). V was pared by 7 bases and J by 4 bases, with 5 bases between. Germline loops: CDR1 SGHRS, CDR2 YFSETQ. The CDR3 runs to 10 residues. The CDR3 is CASGGETQYF. The DNA for the CDR3 is TGCGCCAGCGGAGGAGAGACCCAGTACTTC.

The chain employs TRBV10-3 and TRBJ2-7; tentative D call: TRBD2 (7 bases). The germline V gene has CDR1 ENHRY and CDR2 SYGVKD. Trimming took off 10 bases at V and 4 bases at J, with 14 bases between the two ends. The CDR3 covers 12 residues. DNA of the CDR3: TGTGCCACAGAGGGGGGGGCGTACGAGCAGTACTTC. Protein sequence: CATEGGAYEQYF.

The rearrangement links TRBV3-1 (or the pseudogene TRBV3-2) to TRBJ1-5, with 7 bases that match TRBD1. CDR1 and CDR2 (germline): LGHDT, YNNKEL (reference sequence). CDR3 length: 16 amino acids. V lost 0 bases, J lost 2 bases, and 4 bases stayed unmatched. The CDR3 spells CASSQDRGFGNQPQHF. CDR3 nucleotides: TGTGCCAGCAGCCAAGACAGGGGGTTTGGCAATCAGCCCCAGCATTTT.

This sequence joins TRBV19 and TRBJ1-5; 7 bases line up with TRBD1. The CDR3 totals 17 residues. Germline trimming cut 3 bases from V and 6 bases from J; bases unmatched to any gene: 14. Germline V gene sequence: CDR1 LNHDA, CDR2 SQIVND (reference sequence). The CDR3 DNA reads TGTGCCAGTAGTATTTTTCTCGTGACAGGGTTTAGTCAGCCCCAGCATTTT. Its protein product is CASSIFLVTGFSQPQHF.

The chain carries TRBV27 and TRBJ1-5; TRBD1 aligns across 7 bases. Germline-derived CDR1 and CDR2 are MNHEY and SMNVEV (reference sequence). This CDR3 region has 14 residues. Germline trimming cut 3 bases from V and 1 base from J; bases unmatched to any gene: 0. The CDR3 reads CASSLTGSNQPQHF. CDR3 DNA: TGTGCCAGCAGTTTGACAGGGAGCAATCAGCCCCAGCATTTT.

V usage is TRBV4-1 and J usage is TRBJ2-1; 11 bases match TRBD2. From germline, CDR1 is MGHRA and CDR2 YSYEKL. V was pared by 4 bases and J by 5 bases, with 10 bases of the junction left unmatched. The CDR3 sequence is 17 residues long. The CDR3 protein is CASSPTSGEKRDNEQFF. The CDR3 nucleotides read TGCGCCAGCAGCCCGACTAGCGGGGAGAAAAGGGACAATGAGCAGTTCTTC.

This rearrangement joins TRBV7-8 to TRBJ1-2, with a possible D match to TRBD1 (6 bases). This CDR3 is built from 15 residues. Germline V gene data show CDR1 as SGHVS and CDR2 as FQNEAQ. The V gene lost 4 bases and the J gene lost 4 bases, with 16 bases spanning the gap. The DNA for the CDR3 is TGTGCCAGCAGCTGGGATGTGGGGGCGGCCTATGGCTACACCTTC. This gives the protein CASSWDVGAAYGYTF.

The chain employs TRBV7-3 and TRBJ2-1; D gene unclear. V lost 5 bases, J lost 3 bases, and 5 bases lay in between. Germline CDR1 and CDR2: SGHTA and FQGTGA. The CDR3 spans 12 residues. Here the CDR3 reads CASSPGYNEQFF. The CDR3 nucleotides read TGTGCCAGCAGCCCAGGCTACAATGAGCAGTTCTTC.

The chain joins TRBV20-1 to TRBJ1-5; 9 positions match TRBD1. Trimming removed 3 bases from V and 5 bases from J; junction bases left unmatched: 2. The V gene's germline CDR1 is DFQATT and CDR2 SNEGSKA (reference sequence). There are 13 residues in the CDR3. CDR3 region: CSASRQGDQPQHF. The CDR3 coding sequence is TGCAGTGCTAGTAGACAGGGGGATCAGCCCCAGCATTTT.

CDR3 sequence (DNA): TGTGCCAGCAGGGGGGGACAGGGGGCGCAGTACTTC. Translation: CASRGGQGAQYF. The rearrangement links TRBV12-3 or TRBV12-4 to TRBJ2-7, with 12 bases that match TRBD1. The CDR3 is 12 residues long. V trimming: 6 bases; J trimming: 9 bases; junction bases outside the gene matches: 3.

This rearrangement joins TRBV5-6 to TRBJ1-2; 9 bases are a match to TRBD1. The CDR3 is 12 amino acids. Unmatched junction bases numbered 0, after V lost 4 bases and J lost 5 bases. Germline loops: CDR1 SGHDT, CDR2 YYEEEE. The CDR3 DNA follows: TGTGCCAGCAGCGGACAGGGGTATGGCTACACCTTC. It specifies CASSGQGYGYTF.

This clone showed up just a few times. This chain connects TRBV7-9 to TRBJ2-3, with D tentatively TRBD1 (5 bases). Trimming took off 2 bases at V and 3 bases at J, with 15 bases between the two ends. The CDR3 runs to 16 residues. CDR1 and CDR2 from the germline V gene are SEHNR and FQNEAQ (reference sequence). CDR3 region: CASSLNGAELTDTQYF. The DNA of the CDR3 is TGTGCCAGCAGCTTAAATGGGGCGGAATTGACAGATACGCAGTATTTT.

V usage is TRBV29-1 and J usage is TRBJ1-1; the match to TRBD1 covers 9 bases. The germline gives CDR1 SQVTM, CDR2 ANQGSEA. The V gene end was trimmed by 8 bases and the J gene end by 11 bases; junction bases not matched to a gene: 12. There are 12 residues in the CDR3. CDR3 sequence reads: CSFTGGANLAFF. In DNA, the CDR3 is TGCAGCTTTACAGGGGGCGCGAATTTGGCTTTCTTT.

The V and J genes are TRBV4-1 and TRBJ1-2; unclear D gene. Germline V gene lookup returns CDR1 MGHRA and CDR2 YSYEKL. V was cut by 0 bases and J by 4 bases, with 12 bases left in between. This CDR3 contains 15 residues. CDR3 in DNA: TGCGCCAGCAGCCAAGACATAAGAGAGGGCTATGGCTACACCTTC. Amino acids: CASSQDIREGYGYTF.

The V and J genes are TRBV3-1 (or the pseudogene TRBV3-2) and TRBJ1-6; D is uncertain. The CDR3 has 14 residues. CDR1 LGHDT and CDR2 YNNKEL come from the germline V gene (reference sequence). Trimming pared 2 bases from V and 8 bases from J, leaving 10 bases between. The CDR3 reads CASSQSGIDSPLHF. CDR3 DNA: TGTGCCAGCAGCCAATCAGGCATTGATTCACCCCTCCACTTT.

The gene calls are TRBV19 and TRBJ2-1; 11 bases line up with TRBD1. The germline CDR1 and CDR2 sequences are LNHDA and SQIVND (reference sequence). The V and J ends lost 8 bases and 12 bases, in that order; junction bases with no gene match: 12. The CDR3 sequence is 14 residues long. The CDR3: CASGVAVGQGVQFF. The CDR3 DNA follows: TGTGCCAGTGGCGTAGCGGTGGGACAGGGGGTGCAGTTCTTC.

The CDR3 DNA reads TGTGCCAGCAGGGCTTCCTATGGCTACACCTTC. Its translation: CASRASYGYTF. The chain carries TRBV2 and TRBJ1-2; the D is unclear. V was trimmed by 6 bases and J by 4 bases, leaving 6 bases between them. Germline CDR1 and CDR2: SNHLY and FYNNEI. CDR3 size: 11 residues.

This CDR3 is CASSVVSGSYEQFF. CDR3 nucleotides: TGTGCCAGCAGCGTAGTTAGCGGGAGCTATGAGCAGTTCTTC. The chain recombines TRBV9 with TRBJ2-1; 9 bases are a match to TRBD2. The length of the CDR3 is 14 residues. Losses at the gene ends were 0 bases for V and 8 bases for J; bases not matched to a gene: 3. CDR1 is SGDLS and CDR2 is YYNGEE in the germline V gene.

This CDR3 reads CASSEARTGWETQYF. Written as DNA, the CDR3 is TGTGCCAGCAGTGAAGCCCGGACAGGGTGGGAGACCCAGTACTTC. The chain carries TRBV2 and TRBJ2-5; 8 positions agree with TRBD1. J was trimmed by 5 bases and V by 0 bases; bases with no gene match: 5. The CDR3 has 15 amino acids. The germline gives CDR1 SNHLY, CDR2 FYNNEI.

This clone was observed a single time. The V and J genes are TRBV7-9 and TRBJ2-3; D gene uncertain. The CDR3 is 14 amino acids. Germline V gene data show CDR1 as SEHNR and CDR2 as FQNEAQ (reference sequence). V lost 5 bases to trimming and J lost 1 base, with 10 bases between them. The DNA of the CDR3 is TGTGCCAGCAGCGTAGGACGTGGCACAGATACGCAGTATTTT. It translates to CASSVGRGTDTQYF.

This clone was recorded only once. The genes are TRBV19 and TRBJ2-3; D gene uncertain. V lost 5 bases, J lost 6 bases, and 9 bases lay in between. The CDR3 has 12 residues. CDR1 is LNHDA and CDR2 is SQIVND in the germline V gene (reference sequence). The CDR3, as DNA: TGTGCCAGTAGTGGCCCCGGGGATACGCAGTATTTT. Its protein is CASSGPGDTQYF.

The V gene is TRBV19, the J gene TRBJ2-4, with 9 positions matching TRBD1. Germline V gives CDR1 LNHDA, CDR2 SQIVND (reference sequence). The CDR3 has 16 amino acids. V was clipped by 5 bases and J by 6 bases; unmatched bases: 11. CDR3 protein: CASSVTNRGRGNIQYF. CDR3 nucleotides: TGTGCCAGTAGTGTAACGAACAGGGGGCGAGGAAACATTCAGTACTTC. The whole variable domain, remainder taken from reference TRBV19 and TRBJ2-4, is DGGITQSPKYLFRKEGQNVTLSCEQNLNHDAMYWYRQDPGQGLRLIYYSQIVNDFQKGDIAEGYSVSREKKESFPLTVTSAQKNPTAFYLCASSVTNRGRGNIQYFGAGTRLSVL.

The chain carries TRBV7-8 and TRBJ2-7, with 10 bases matching TRBD1. Germline assignment: CDR1 SGHVS and CDR2 FQNEAQ. The CDR3 has 15 amino acids. The J segment lost 7 bases and the V segment lost 5 bases, leaving 11 bases of the junction unmatched. DNA for the CDR3: TGTGCCAGCAGCGGGGGGGACAGGGGTTGGGGGGAGCAGTACTTC. This sequence encodes CASSGGDRGWGEQYF.